The present entry profiles one T cell receptor (beta chain) with its context. The target antigen is unknown. This specimen comes from a study of T-cell memory formation after mild COVID-19. TCRdb re-analysed the 5' RACE reads in MiXCR, keeping a single row per CDR3 protein. The table shows some 300,000 distinct CDR3 sequences, with 20% to 25% occurring only once. Whole-study findings and limits: Most CD4+ clones that shrank were in CM and EM, while CD8+ ones turned up in EMRA. Clones that contracted from day 15 to 85 were balanced CD4/CD8, while later expanders leaned CD4+.

The material sequenced was PBMCs or a T cell subset sorted from them (not recorded which). This clonotype originated in a man between 18 and 29 years old who had mild COVID-19 (a few samples of this study predate the infection). Cell type and time point are not known.

CDR3 DNA sequence: TGTGCCAGCAGCCCCGGGCCGGGAGGCGCGAACACCGGGGAGCTGTTTTTT. Encoded protein: CASSPGPGGANTGELFF. The rearrangement uses TRBV7-6 and TRBJ2-2; 7 nucleotides agree with TRBD2. There are 17 residues in the CDR3. V was pared by 5 bases and J by 0 bases, with 9 bases of the junction left unmatched. CDR1 and CDR2 (germline): SGHVS, FNYEAQ.